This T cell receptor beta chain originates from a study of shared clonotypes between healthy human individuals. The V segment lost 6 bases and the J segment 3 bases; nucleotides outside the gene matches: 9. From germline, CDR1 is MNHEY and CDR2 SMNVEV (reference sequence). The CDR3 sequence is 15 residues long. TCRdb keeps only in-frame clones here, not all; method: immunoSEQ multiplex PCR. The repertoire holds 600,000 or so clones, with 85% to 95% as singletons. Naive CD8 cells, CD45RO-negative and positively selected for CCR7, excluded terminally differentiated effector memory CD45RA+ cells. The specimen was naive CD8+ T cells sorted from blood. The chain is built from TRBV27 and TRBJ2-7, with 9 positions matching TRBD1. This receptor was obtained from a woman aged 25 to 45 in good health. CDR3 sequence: CASSTRQGVGYEQYF. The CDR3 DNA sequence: TGTGCCAGCAGCACACGACAGGGGGTGGGCTACGAGCAGTACTTC.